What follows is one T cell receptor beta chain and its context. Its antigen is not known. The data were obtained in a study of blood T cells in healthy people across ages. Study-level results: More naive CD4+ cells and higher diversity were found in long-lived than in aged donors.

V shed 5 bases and J shed 3 bases, with 10 bases lying between them. Germline CDR1 and CDR2: MDHEN and SYDVKM. This CDR3 has 13 residues. Then a second PCR, running about 6 to 12 cycles, was carried out with a sample-barcoded 5' primer and a J-beta primer mix. TCRdb reprocessed the 5' RACE reads via MiXCR and lists one record per CDR3 protein. The sample carries roughly 2 million distinct CDR3 sequences, roughly 52% recorded once. This TCR was sampled from a woman aged 40 to 50 in good health. The chain links TRBV28 to TRBJ1-2; D call uncertain. Sequenced input: blood. This CDR3 is CASSTVPYYGYTF. The DNA of the CDR3 is TGTGCCAGCAGTACAGTCCCCTACTATGGCTACACCTTC.